What follows are 8 T cell receptor beta chains derived from one specimen sequenced in a study of cytomegalovirus exposure and HLA in healthy donors. This table comes from immunoSEQ multiplex PCR, and its TCRdb copy is limited to in-frame clones, with some not included. The sample lists 190,000 or so clones; around 83% were seen once. The sequencing input was PBMCs. These receptors were collected from a woman between 25 and 40 years old in good health and CMV-seropositive.

This chain links TRBV9 with TRBJ2-5; D not certain. The CDR3 runs to 13 residues. V was clipped by 4 bases and J by 2 bases, with 9 bases between them. Germline lookup yields CDR1 SGDLS and CDR2 YYNGEE. The CDR3 bases are TGTGCCAGCAGCCTCTCTTCGCAAGAGACCCAGTACTTC. Translation gives CASSLSSQETQYF.

This clone was seen a few times. The chain employs TRBV6-1 and TRBJ1-2, with D possibly matching TRBD1 (5 bases). This CDR3 has 14 amino acids. Trimming removed 2 bases at V and 5 bases at J, with 12 bases between. The germline V gene encodes CDR1 MNHNS and CDR2 SASEGT. The CDR3 DNA sequence: TGTGCCAGCAGTGAACTGGGGCAGGCTTATGGCTACACCTTC. Protein: CASSELGQAYGYTF.

V is TRBV4-2 and J is TRBJ2-3; possibly TRBD1 for D (6 bases). This CDR3 has 15 residues. Germline V gives CDR1 LGHNA, CDR2 YNFKEQ. Trimming stripped 1 base from V and 2 bases from J, with 10 bases between. The CDR3 loop reads CASSQGDIYTDTQYF. CDR3 in DNA: TGTGCCAGCAGCCAAGGGGACATATACACAGATACGCAGTATTTT.

In regard to this clone: One junction end disagrees with the germline gene, perhaps due to a read error. CDR3 nucleotide sequence: TGTGCCAGCAGCACAGGGGGCACGGATACGCAGTATTTT. Its protein is CASSTGGTDTQYF. V usage is TRBV7-9 and J usage is TRBJ2-3; 9 bases line up with TRBD1. The germline V gene has CDR1 SEHNR and CDR2 FQNEAQ (reference sequence). CDR3 size: 13 residues.

The chain has TRBV27 and TRBJ1-2, with 9 bases that match TRBD1. V shed 2 bases, J shed 0 bases, and the junction held 7 bases outside the gene matches. This CDR3 contains 17 residues. Germline-derived CDR1 and CDR2 are MNHEY and SMNVEV (reference sequence). CDR3 coding DNA: TGTGCCAGCAGTTTACCTGGGACAGGGCCTCCTAACTATGGCTACACCTTC. Its translation is CASSLPGTGPPNYGYTF.

V usage is TRBV27 and J usage is TRBJ2-7; unclear D gene. V was shortened by 5 bases and J by 2 bases, with 13 bases between the two germline ends. Looked up from germline, CDR1 is MNHEY and CDR2 is SMNVEV (reference sequence). This CDR3 has 14 residues. CDR3 sequence: CASSPGSYPYEQYF. The CDR3 bases are TGTGCCAGCAGTCCGGGTTCTTACCCCTACGAGCAGTACTTC.

The chain is built from TRBV13 and TRBJ2-7; 12 bases are a match to TRBD2. V trimming: 3 bases; J trimming: 5 bases; junction bases outside the gene matches: 2. There are 14 residues in the CDR3. In germline, CDR1 is PRHDT, CDR2 FYEKMQ (reference sequence). Here the CDR3 DNA reads TGTGCCAGCAGCTTGACTAGCGGGAGCCACGAGCAGTACTTC. It translates to CASSLTSGSHEQYF. Full variable domain (remainder filled in from reference TRBV13 and TRBJ2-7): AAGVIQSPRHLIKEKRETATLKCYPIPRHDTVYWYQQGPGQDPQFLISFYEKMQSDKGSIPDRFSAQQFSDYHSELNMSSLELGDSALYFCASSLTSGSHEQYFGPGTRLTVT.

This clone occurred a few times. The chain is built from TRBV15 and TRBJ2-1, with 9 nucleotides matching TRBD2. This CDR3 is 18 amino acids long. The germline V gene has CDR1 LNHNV and CDR2 YYDKDF (reference sequence). With 0 bases clipped from V and 8 bases from J, the junction kept 14 bases outside the gene matches. The DNA of the CDR3 is TGTGCCACCAGCAGAGATCGGCAGGGTTTAGCGGGAGTCCATGAGCAGTTCTTC. This sequence encodes CATSRDRQGLAGVHEQFF.